This section outlines one T cell receptor (beta chain) sequence together with its context. This sample was taken from a study of CD8+ T cells in alopecia areata. Once RNA had been extracted, it was reverse transcribed into cDNA to act as the sequencing template. Sequenced by immunoSEQ multiplex PCR; TCRdb stores in-frame clones only, minus some. The table lists roughly 70,000 clones, around 30% of them singletons. As for treatment: oral pan-JAK inhibitor, 5-10 mg twice daily. Germline CDR1 reads SQVTM; CDR2 reads ANQGSEA. Trimming cost V 4 bases and J 3 bases, with 9 bases left between them. The CDR3 is 13 residues long.

The chain is built from TRBV29-1 and TRBJ2-2; D is perhaps TRBD1 (5 bases). The origin of this receptor is a human donor with alopecia areata. The sample in question was CD8+ T cells sorted from blood, obtained at week 4, from a patient treated with tofacitinib. The CDR3 reads CSVVRADTGELFF. CDR3 DNA: TGCAGCGTTGTCAGGGCTGACACCGGGGAGCTGTTTTTT.